This T cell receptor (beta chain) was sequenced in a study of blood T cells in healthy people across ages. Combining a sample-barcoded 5' primer with a J-beta primer mix, a second PCR ran for about 7 to 11 cycles. One entry per CDR3 protein, called by TCRdb with MiXCR from the 5' RACE reads. The sample consists of 450,000 to 600,000 distinct CDR3 sequences, about 27% of them appearing once. Germline CDR1 and CDR2: DFQATT and SNEGSKA (reference sequence). With 7 bases removed from V and 8 bases from J, the gap between germline ends came to 26 bases. The CDR3 has 15 residues. The study, taken as a whole, reports: Age brought a roughly linear fall in TCR beta diversity measured per million T cells.

Donors ranged from about 6 to 90 years old and were healthy Caucasians in Russia. As for this clonotype: Its antigen is as yet unknown.

The same sample was also used in a study of T cells of mothers and their children. That work adds: Related and unrelated pairs show TCR recombination output that thymic selection shapes similarly. Related mother-child pairs showed slightly, non-significantly higher overlap than unrelated pairs.

The chain joins TRBV20-1 to TRBJ1-2; a weak D match, TRBD1 (5 bases). Input material: blood. The sequence was obtained from a boy between 2 and 10 years old in good health. This chain's CDR3 is CSVIQAYGDRWGYTF. CDR3 DNA sequence: TGCAGTGTGATTCAGGCCTATGGGGACCGATGGGGCTACACCTTC.